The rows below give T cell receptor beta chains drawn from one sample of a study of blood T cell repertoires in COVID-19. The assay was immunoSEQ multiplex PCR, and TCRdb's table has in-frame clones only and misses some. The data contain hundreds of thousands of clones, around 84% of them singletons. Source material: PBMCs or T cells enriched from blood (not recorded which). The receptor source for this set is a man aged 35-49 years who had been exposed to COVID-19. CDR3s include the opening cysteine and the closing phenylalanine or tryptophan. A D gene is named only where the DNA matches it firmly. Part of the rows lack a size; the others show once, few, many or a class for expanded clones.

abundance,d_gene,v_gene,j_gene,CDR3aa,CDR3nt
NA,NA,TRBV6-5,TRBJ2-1,CASTPYTPLYNEQFF,TGTGCCAGCACCCCTTACACCCCCTTATACAATGAGCAGTTCTTC
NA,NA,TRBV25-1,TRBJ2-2,CASLRQGGGELFF,TGTGCCAGCCTTAGACAGGGAGGAGGGGAGCTGTTTTTT
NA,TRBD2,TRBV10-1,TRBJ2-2,CASSDTGTSGLTGELFF,TGCGCCAGCAGCGACACCGGGACTAGCGGACTAACCGGGGAGCTGTTTTTT
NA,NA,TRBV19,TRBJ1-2,CASGLTAANYGYTF,TGTGCCAGTGGTTTGACAGCAGCTAACTATGGCTACACCTTC
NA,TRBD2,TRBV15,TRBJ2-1,CATSRAVTGRAIYVEQFF,TGTGCCACCAGCAGAGCCGTCACCGGGAGGGCCATCTACGTTGAGCAGTTCTTC
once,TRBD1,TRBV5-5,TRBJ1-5,CASSLGSGTGGQPQHF,TGTGCCAGCAGCTTGGGGTCCGGGACAGGGGGTCAGCCCCAGCATTTT
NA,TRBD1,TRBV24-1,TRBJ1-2,CATSDSQGGYGYTF,TGTGCCACCAGTGATTCACAGGGGGGCTATGGCTACACCTTC
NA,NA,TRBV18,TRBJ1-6,CASSRPSEGYNSPLHF,TGTGCCAGCTCACGGCCGTCCGAGGGCTACAATTCACCCCTCCACTTT
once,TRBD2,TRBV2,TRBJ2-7,CASRSLAYEQYF,TGTGCCAGCAGATCACTAGCGTACGAGCAGTACTTC
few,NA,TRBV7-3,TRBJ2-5,CASSWRGRETQYF,TGTGCCAGCAGCTGGAGGGGCAGGGAGACCCAGTACTTC
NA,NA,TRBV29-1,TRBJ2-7,CSVTLSGVEQYF,TGCAGCGTTACCCTCTCTGGAGTCGAGCAGTACTTC
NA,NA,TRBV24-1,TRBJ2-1,CATSSTFGAEQFF,TGTGCCACCAGTTCCACATTTGGTGCTGAGCAGTTCTTC
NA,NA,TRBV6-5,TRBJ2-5,CASSPGQKETQYF,TGTGCCAGCAGTCCTGGACAGAAAGAGACCCAGTACTTC
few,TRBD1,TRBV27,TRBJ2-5,CASSLAGQGRDLGETQYF,TGTGCCAGCAGTTTAGCGGGACAGGGGAGAGACCTGGGAGAGACCCAGTACTTC
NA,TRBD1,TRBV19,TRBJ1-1,CASRVQGANTEAFF,TGTGCCAGTAGGGTACAGGGGGCAAACACTGAAGCTTTCTTT
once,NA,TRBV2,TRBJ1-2,CASSESGRAYGYTF,TGTGCCAGCAGTGAGTCGGGCAGGGCCTATGGCTACACCTTC
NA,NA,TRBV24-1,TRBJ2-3,CATSDWADTQYF,TGTGCCACCAGTGATTGGGCGGATACGCAGTATTTT
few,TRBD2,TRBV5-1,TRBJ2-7,CASSFSGRTYEQYF,TGCGCCAGCAGCTTCAGCGGGAGAACCTACGAGCAGTACTTC
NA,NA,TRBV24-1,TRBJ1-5,CATSDPPGQPQHF,TGTGCCACCAGTGACCCCCCTGGCCAGCCCCAGCATTTT
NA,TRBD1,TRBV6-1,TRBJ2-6,CASSELWTGGTINSGANVLTF,TGTGCCAGCAGTGAACTTTGGACAGGGGGAACTATCAACTCTGGGGCCAACGTCCTGACTTTC
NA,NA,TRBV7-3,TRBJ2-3,CASSPTGTDTQYF,TGTGCCAGCAGCCCGACTGGAACAGATACGCAGTATTTT
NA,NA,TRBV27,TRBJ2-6,CATLPWAGRTFSGANVLTF,TGTGCCACCCTGCCCTGGGCGGGACGCACATTCTCTGGGGCCAACGTCCTGACTTTC
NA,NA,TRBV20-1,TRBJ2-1,CSAFQTGEQFF,TGCAGTGCCTTCCAGACGGGTGAGCAGTTCTTC
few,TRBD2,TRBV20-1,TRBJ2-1,CSASPLAGRGSSYNEQFF,TGCAGTGCTAGTCCTCTAGCGGGAAGGGGGAGCTCCTACAATGAGCAGTTCTTC
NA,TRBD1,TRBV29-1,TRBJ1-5,CSAGQGVNQPQHF,TGCAGCGCAGGACAGGGGGTAAATCAGCCCCAGCATTTT
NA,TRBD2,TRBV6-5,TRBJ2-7,CASRPRAGGSYEQYF,TGTGCCAGCAGACCAAGAGCGGGAGGTAGCTACGAGCAGTACTTC
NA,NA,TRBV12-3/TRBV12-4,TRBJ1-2,CASSLAGDYGYTF,TGTGCCAGCAGTTTGGCAGGGGACTATGGCTACACCTTC
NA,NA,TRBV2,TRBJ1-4,CASTGKRLATNEKLFF,TGTGCCAGCACGGGGAAAAGACTTGCAACTAATGAAAAACTGTTTTTT
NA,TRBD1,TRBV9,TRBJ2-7,CASSIGTGGSEQYF,TGTGCCAGCAGCATCGGGACAGGGGGCTCCGAGCAGTACTTC
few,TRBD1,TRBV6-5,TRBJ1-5,CASEGKTGPHQPQHF,TGTGCCAGCGAAGGAAAGACAGGGCCCCATCAGCCCCAGCATTTT
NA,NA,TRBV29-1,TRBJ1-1,CSLRRRNTEAFF,TGCAGCCTCCGACGGAGGAACACTGAAGCTTTCTTT
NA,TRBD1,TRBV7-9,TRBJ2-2,CASSTGQGGTGELFF,TGTGCCAGCAGCACCGGACAGGGGGGCACCGGGGAGCTGTTTTTT
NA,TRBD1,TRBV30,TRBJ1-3,CAWGQGANTIYF,TGTGCCTGGGGACAGGGCGCAAACACCATATATTTT
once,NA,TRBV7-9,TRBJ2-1,CASVRPSSNEQFF,TGTGCCAGCGTCAGGCCCTCAAGTAATGAGCAGTTCTTC
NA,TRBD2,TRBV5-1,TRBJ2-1,CASDPGLAGGGEQFF,TGCGCCAGCGATCCGGGACTAGCGGGAGGGGGGGAGCAGTTCTTC
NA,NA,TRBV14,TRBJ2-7,CASSQGRPYEQYF,TGTGCCAGCAGCCAGGGCAGGCCCTACGAGCAGTACTTC
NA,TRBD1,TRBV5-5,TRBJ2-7,CASSFRDRGNNF,TGTGCCAGCAGCTTCCGGGACAGGGGAAATAACTTC
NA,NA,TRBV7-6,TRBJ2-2,CASSLVGVGPFTGELFF,TGTGCCAGCAGCTTAGTCGGGGTCGGCCCTTTCACCGGGGAGCTGTTTTTT
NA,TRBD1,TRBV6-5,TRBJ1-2,CASSYGTGGNGYTF,TGTGCCAGCAGTTATGGGACAGGGGGCAATGGCTACACCTTC